Below, 21 T cell receptor beta chains from the same sample are listed, as sequenced in a study of CD8 T cells in ankylosing spondylitis. TCRdb passed the 5' RACE reads through MiXCR, listing each CDR3 protein once. The sample yields approximately 190,000 distinct CDR3 sequences, 10% to 15% seen once. The specimen was blood, either unsorted or a sorted T cell fraction (not recorded which). The receptor set was obtained from a female donor with ankylosing spondylitis or in good health (not recorded which).

The chain combines TRBV4-2 with TRBJ2-1; 7 nucleotides agree with TRBD2. Germline V CDR1 and CDR2: LGHNA, YNFKEQ. This CDR3 is built from 15 residues. Trimming took 4 bases from V and 5 from J; bases not matched to a gene: 8. DNA for the CDR3: TGTGCCAGCAGCCTATTCGCTAGCGGAGACAATGAGCAGTTCTTC. Translation gives CASSLFASGDNEQFF.

V usage is TRBV5-6 and J usage is TRBJ1-1; D is unclear. Trimming cost V 4 bases and J 4 bases, with 14 bases left between them. Germline loops: CDR1 SGHDT, CDR2 YYEEEE. The CDR3 runs to 14 residues. CDR3 amino acids: CASSPVMSATEAFF. The DNA for the CDR3 is TGTGCCAGCAGCCCCGTCATGTCAGCCACTGAAGCTTTCTTT.

This clonotype has at least ten counts. This chain links TRBV7-2 with TRBJ1-4; D ambiguous. CDR1 and CDR2 (germline): SGHTA, FQGNSA. V was trimmed by 3 bases and J by 4 bases, leaving 9 bases between them. CDR3 length: 14 residues. The CDR3 loop reads CASSFGVLNEKLFF. The DNA for the CDR3 is TGTGCCAGCAGCTTTGGGGTCCTTAATGAAAAACTGTTTTTT.

The sample holds many counts of this clonotype. V usage is TRBV28 and J usage is TRBJ1-5; D is undetermined. V was cut by 5 bases and J by 3 bases, with 11 bases left in between. CDR1 is MDHEN, CDR2 SYDVKM, per germline. This CDR3 is 14 amino acids long. CDR3 region: CASSGGGDNQPQHF. The DNA of the CDR3 is TGTGCCAGCAGTGGCGGCGGAGACAATCAGCCCCAGCATTTT.

This clonotype was seen at least ten times. This chain joins TRBV12-3 or TRBV12-4 and TRBJ2-2, with 12 bases fitting TRBD2. V shed 4 bases and J 2 bases; nucleotides not matched to a gene: 8. The CDR3 is 18 residues long. CDR3 coding DNA: TGTGCCAGCAGTTCCGGGGCGGGACTAGCGGGCAACACCGGGGAGCTGTTTTTT. Translation gives CASSSGAGLAGNTGELFF.

This clonotype was recorded at least ten times. The chain combines TRBV5-1 with TRBJ2-7; 7 nucleotides match TRBD2. The CDR3 runs to 14 residues. Germline-derived CDR1 and CDR2 are SGHRS and YFSETQ. V was pared by 0 bases and J by 4 bases, with 4 bases of the junction left unmatched. The CDR3 loop is CASSLERGTYEQYF. For the CDR3, the DNA is TGCGCCAGCAGCTTGGAGCGGGGAACATACGAGCAGTACTTC. The entire variable domain, with the rest obtained from reference TRBV5-1 and TRBJ2-7, is as follows: KAGVTQTPRYLIKTRGQQVTLSCSPISGHRSVSWYQQTPGQGLQFLFEYFSETQRNKGNFPGRFSGRQFSNSRSEMNVSTLELGDSALYLCASSLERGTYEQYFGPGTRLTVT.

This clonotype was found many times. CDR3 amino acids: CSGAGANVLTF. The CDR3, as DNA: TGCAGTGGTGCGGGGGCCAACGTCCTGACTTTC. The chain recombines TRBV20-1 with TRBJ2-6; the D is unclear. The CDR3 length is 11 residues. V lost 7 bases to trimming and J lost 4 bases, with 5 bases between them. The germline CDR1 and CDR2 sequences are DFQATT and SNEGSKA (reference sequence).

There are many counts of this clonotype. The rearrangement links TRBV28 to TRBJ1-6; D is uncertain. Deletions cut 2 bases from V and 6 bases from J, with 8 bases between. The CDR3 is made up of 14 amino acids. Germline values: CDR1 MDHEN, CDR2 SYDVKM. CDR3 sequence: CASSLLGPNSPLHF. In DNA, the CDR3 is TGTGCCAGCAGTTTACTAGGACCTAATTCACCCCTCCACTTT.

This clonotype was observed a handful of times. The chain recombines TRBV7-2 with TRBJ1-1; D possibly corresponds to TRBD1 (6 bases). Germline CDR1 is SGHTA and CDR2 is FQGNSA. The CDR3 consists of 13 residues. Trimming took 6 bases from V and 7 from J, leaving 15 bases between them. The CDR3 spells CASRFGGANEAFF. CDR3 DNA sequence: TGTGCCAGCAGGTTCGGGGGCGCAAATGAAGCTTTCTTT.

This clonotype was seen a handful of times. The V and J genes are TRBV5-1 and TRBJ2-7; D ambiguous. The CDR3 extends over 14 amino acids. V lost 1 base and J 0 bases, leaving 8 bases between the germline ends. The germline V gene has CDR1 SGHRS and CDR2 YFSETQ. For the CDR3, the DNA is TGCGCCAGCAGCTTGTCTGCAGGCTCCTACGAGCAGTACTTC. Amino acids: CASSLSAGSYEQYF. Complete variable domain (other parts from reference TRBV5-1 and TRBJ2-7): KAGVTQTPRYLIKTRGQQVTLSCSPISGHRSVSWYQQTPGQGLQFLFEYFSETQRNKGNFPGRFSGRQFSNSRSEMNVSTLELGDSALYLCASSLSAGSYEQYFGPGTRLTVT.

The rearrangement links TRBV19 to TRBJ2-7; 9 bases are a match to TRBD1. After removal of 7 bases from V and 1 base from J, the junction contained 5 bases not matched to a gene. This CDR3 has 14 residues. Per the germline V gene, CDR1 is LNHDA and CDR2 is SQIVND (reference sequence). For the CDR3, the DNA is TGTGCCAGTAATCATGGGACAGGGTCCTACGAGCAGTACTTC. This translates into CASNHGTGSYEQYF.

This clonotype was observed many times. This sequence joins TRBV6-2 or TRBV6-3 and TRBJ2-2; a weak D match, TRBD1 (6 bases). Germline V gene sequence: CDR1 MNHEY, CDR2 SVGEGT. The CDR3 contains 12 residues. Trimming left V 11 bases short and J 5 bases short, with 12 bases between. The CDR3 DNA reads TGTGCCTTCTCAGGGGTGACCGGGGAGCTGTTTTTT. Protein sequence: CAFSGVTGELFF.

The sample holds a few counts of this clonotype. The chain employs TRBV20-1 and TRBJ1-1; 8 nucleotides agree with TRBD1. The CDR3 totals 16 residues. Germline trimming cut 0 bases from V and 6 bases from J; bases unmatched to any gene: 12. Germline V lookup: CDR1 DFQATT, CDR2 SNEGSKA (reference sequence). Here the CDR3 DNA reads TGCAGTGCTAGAGATCCAGGGGGCGAGAAGGTGGCTGAAGCTTTCTTT. Translating gives CSARDPGGEKVAEAFF.

A note on this clonotype: A single base separates this from a much larger clone, so it may be a read error. V usage is TRBV28 and J usage is TRBJ1-5; D remains unclear. Germline CDR1 and CDR2: MDHEN and SYDVKM. This CDR3 is built from 13 residues. CDR3 sequence reads: CASRSAGNQPLHF. The DNA for the CDR3 is TGTGCCAGCAGGTCTGCTGGGAATCAGCCCCTGCATTTT.

This sequence joins TRBV18 and TRBJ2-7; no definite D call. Looked up from germline, CDR1 is KGHSH and CDR2 is LQKENI. The V end lost 0 bases, the J end lost 0 bases, and 9 bases lay between the germline ends. This CDR3 region has 15 residues. CDR3: CASSPPAARSYEQYF. The CDR3 DNA follows: TGTGCCAGCTCACCACCGGCGGCCCGCTCCTACGAGCAGTACTTC.

Only a few counts were recorded for this clonotype. CDR3 sequence (DNA): TGTGCCAGCAGCCCAATAGCGGGGACGGGCACAGATACGCAGTATTTT. Its protein product is CASSPIAGTGTDTQYF. J is TRBJ2-3 and V is TRBV7-7; 8 bases are a match to TRBD2. The CDR3 consists of 16 residues. V shed 5 bases, J shed 1 base, and the junction held 8 bases outside the gene matches. Germline V CDR1 and CDR2: SSHAT, FNYEAQ (reference sequence).

The sample holds many counts of this clonotype. The V call is TRBV10-3, the J call TRBJ2-7, with 7 bases lining up with TRBD2. Germline CDR1 reads ENHRY; CDR2 reads SYGVKD. J lost 5 bases, V lost 4 bases, and 5 bases had no gene match. CDR3 size: 13 residues. The CDR3 is CAISGAGRNEQYF. The CDR3 bases are TGTGCCATCAGTGGAGCCGGGAGGAACGAGCAGTACTTC.

This clonotype showed up many times. The rearrangement joins TRBV12-3 or TRBV12-4 to TRBJ1-1, with D unresolved. Trimming removed 3 bases from V and 7 bases from J, with 15 bases in between. The CDR3 is 14 residues long. The CDR3 loop reads CASSFPPGTNEAFF. Here the CDR3 DNA reads TGTGCCAGCAGTTTCCCCCCCGGAACTAATGAAGCTTTCTTT.

This clonotype was observed at least ten times. The chain carries TRBV7-2 and TRBJ1-2; D ambiguous. The CDR3 has 11 residues. V lost 7 bases and J lost 7, with 10 bases in between. CDR1 and CDR2 (germline): SGHTA, FQGNSA. CDR3 coding DNA: TGTGCCAGCACCCCGTCTAGTGGCTACACCTTC. Translation gives CASTPSSGYTF. The full variable domain, rest sourced from reference TRBV7-2 and TRBJ1-2, is GAGVSQSPSNKVTEKGKDVELRCDPISGHTALYWYRQSLGQGLEFLIYFQGNSAPDKSGLPSDRFSAERTGGSVSTLTIQRTQQEDSAVYLCASTPSSGYTFGSGTRLTVV.

This clonotype was seen ten or more times. The chain employs TRBV28 and TRBJ2-7, with TRBD2 identical over 11 bases. The V segment lost 6 bases and the J segment 5 bases; nucleotides outside the gene matches: 9. This CDR3 spans 15 amino acids. Germline V lookup: CDR1 MDHEN, CDR2 SYDVKM. CDR3 nucleotides: TGTGCCAGCAGGTATTTAGCGGGAGGGACCCACGAGCAGTACTTC. As protein: CASRYLAGGTHEQYF. Drawing the rest from reference TRBV28 and TRBJ2-7, the complete variable domain is DVKVTQSSRYLVKRTGEKVFLECVQDMDHENMFWYRQDPGLGLRLIYFSYDVKMKEKGDIPEGYSVSREKKERFSLILESASTNQTSMYLCASRYLAGGTHEQYFGPGTRLTVT.

Notes on this clonotype: The germline gene is not matched at one end of the junction; a read error may be the cause. The chain has TRBV12-3 or TRBV12-4 and TRBJ1-3; D gene uncertain. The CDR3 runs 16 residues. CDR3 loop: CASDSREGISANTIYF. In DNA, the CDR3 is TGTGCCAGCGACTCGCGGGAGGGCATTTCTGCAAACACCATATATTTT.